Below, 27 T cell receptor beta chains from the same sample are listed, as sequenced in a study of T cells in women clearing cervical HPV infection. Sequencing used immunoSEQ multiplex PCR; TCRdb keeps in-frame clones, though not all of them. Seen in this sample are 20,000 to 25,000 clones; the ten most common clones hold about 12%. The specimen sequenced was blood buffy coat. The receptors derive from a woman aged 18 to 75 with a cervical HPV16 infection that either progressed to CIN3+ or cleared (not recorded which).

In the case of this clone: The read terminates 3 residues ahead of where the CDR3 ends, so the germline J gene completes it. The chain carries TRBV7-6 and TRBJ2-5; 8 nucleotides line up with TRBD1. V gave up 2 bases and J gave up 3 bases; unmatched junction bases: 2. Germline V gives CDR1 SGHVS, CDR2 FNYEAQ. The CDR3 runs to 14 residues. The covered CDR3 bases are TGTGCCAGCAGCTTAAGGACAGGGAAAGAGACC. Residues: CASSLRTGKET. The full-length CDR3 reads as CASSLRTGKETQYF.

About this clone: Read data end 3 residues before the CDR3 end; the end is taken from the germline J gene. This chain joins TRBV7-3 and TRBJ1-1; 11 bases match TRBD1. Germline CDR1 is SGHTA and CDR2 is FQGTGA. Trimming cost V 5 bases and J 4 bases; bases outside gene matches: 6. The CDR3 loop spans 15 amino acids. CDR3 DNA, as far as it was read: TGTGCCAGCAGCCCCCAGGGACAGGGGGGCACTGAA. Its translation: CASSPQGQGGTE. From start to end, the CDR3 is CASSPQGQGGTEAFF.

Note on this clone: Read data end 3 residues before the CDR3 end; the end is taken from the germline J gene. This sequence joins TRBV4-1 and TRBJ2-2, with 8 bases aligning to TRBD1. Trimming removed 4 bases from V and 0 bases from J; junction bases left unmatched: 7. CDR1 is MGHRA, CDR2 YSYEKL, per germline. The CDR3 extends over 17 amino acids. The chain's CDR3 is CASSPGDRGPNTGELFF. Incomplete CDR3 DNA: TGCGCCAGCAGCCCCGGAGACAGGGGACCGAACACCGGGGAG.

For this clone: The sequenced fragment ends 3 residues before the CDR3 boundary, so the rest is inferred from the germline J gene. The V call is TRBV5-1, the J call TRBJ2-3; 12 bases line up with TRBD1. Germline values: CDR1 SGHRS, CDR2 YFSETQ. The CDR3 has 16 amino acids. CDR3 bases read: TGCGCCAGCAGCACTCCCGGGACAGGGGGCTCGGAGACG. It yields the protein CASSTPGTGGSET. Given in full, the CDR3 is CASSTPGTGGSETQYF. The complete variable domain, with remaining parts taken from reference TRBV5-1 and TRBJ2-3, reads KAGVTQTPRYLIKTRGQQVTLSCSPISGHRSVSWYQQTPGQGLQFLFEYFSETQRNKGNFPGRFSGRQFSNSRSEMNVSTLELGDSALYLCASSTPGTGGSETQYFGPGTRLTVL.

Details on this clone: The read falls 3 residues short of the CDR3 end, and the missing part is taken from the germline J gene. The rearrangement links TRBV7-6 to TRBJ2-5; 9 bases map to TRBD1. The ends lost 2 bases at V and 2 bases at J; junction bases unmatched: 9. The CDR3 is made up of 17 amino acids. Germline V lookup: CDR1 SGHVS, CDR2 FNYEAQ. CDR3 DNA (partial): TGTGCCAGCAGCTTAACCTTCCGGGACAGGGAACAAGAGACC. This gives the protein CASSLTFRDREQET. The complete CDR3 reads CASSLTFRDREQETQYF. The entire variable domain, with the rest obtained from reference TRBV7-6 and TRBJ2-5, is as follows: GAGVSQSPRYKVTKRGQDVALRCDPISGHVSLYWYRQALGQGPEFLTYFNYEAQQDKSGLPNDRFSAERPEGSISTLTIQRTEQRDSAMYRCASSLTFRDREQETQYFGPGTRLLVL.

Concerning this clone: The read halts 3 residues ahead of the CDR3 end, with the missing end drawn from the germline J gene. This chain connects TRBV20-1 to TRBJ2-7, with 8 bases identical to TRBD2. This CDR3 contains 15 residues. Germline V gene data show CDR1 as DFQATT and CDR2 as SNEGSKA (reference sequence). Trimming cost V 2 bases and J 0 bases; bases outside gene matches: 6. The CDR3 DNA, read in part, is TGCAGTGCTAGACCCGAGCGGGAGCCCTCCTACGAG. Translating it yields CSARPEREPSYE. The CDR3 in full is CSARPEREPSYEQYF.

A word on this clone: The CDR3 end lies 3 residues beyond the end of the read and is filled in from the germline J gene. V gene TRBV10-3 combines with J gene TRBJ2-1; the D gene could be TRBD1 or TRBD2 (5 bases each). Trimming pared 10 bases from V and 5 bases from J, leaving 15 bases between. Per the germline V gene, CDR1 is ENHRY and CDR2 is SYGVKD. The CDR3 length is 13 residues. CDR3 loop: CATREMLHNEQFF. CDR3 DNA (partial): TGTGCCACCAGGGAGATGCTACACAATGAG.

With regard to this clone: From the germline J gene comes the end of the CDR3, since the read stops 3 residues before it. J is TRBJ1-5 and V is TRBV2; no firm D call. Trimming removed 6 bases at V and 2 bases at J, with 14 bases between. There are 15 residues in the CDR3. Germline V CDR1 and CDR2: SNHLY, FYNNEI. CDR3 protein: CASRLTEGGNQPQHF. The sequenced part of the CDR3 DNA is TGTGCCAGCAGGCTTACTGAGGGTGGCAATCAGCCC.

Notes on this clone: The CDR3 goes on 3 residues after the read ends, and that part is filled in from the germline J gene. This chain uses TRBV7-2 with TRBJ1-4, with 8 bases lining up with TRBD1. The CDR3 totals 16 residues. Looked up from germline, CDR1 is SGHTA and CDR2 is FQGNSA. The ends lost 0 bases at V and 3 bases at J; junction bases unmatched: 3. CDR3 loop: CASSLATGVANEKLFF. CDR3 DNA (partial): TGTGCCAGCAGCTTAGCGACAGGGGTAGCTAATGAAAAA.

Notes on this clone: Coverage ceases 3 residues before the CDR3 finishes, and the germline J gene fills in the end. The chain links TRBV28 to TRBJ2-1, with TRBD1 matching 12 bases. This CDR3 comprises 16 residues. The trim removed 4 bases at V and 9 bases at J, leaving 10 bases unmatched. Germline CDR1 and CDR2: MDHEN and SYDVKM. CDR3 amino acids: CASSSRPGQGAREQFF. CDR3 DNA (partial): TGTGCCAGCAGTTCTCGACCGGGACAGGGGGCGCGTGAG.

The part of the CDR3 DNA that was read is TGTGCCAGCAGCTTAGTTGCGGGGTCCTACAATGAC. Protein product: CASSLVAGSYND. The whole CDR3 protein is CASSLVAGSYNDYTF. V is TRBV11-2 and J is TRBJ1-2; D is undetermined. Sequencing ends 3 residues short of the CDR3 end; the germline J gene provides the rest. The CDR3 has 15 amino acids. Per the germline V gene, CDR1 is SGHAT and CDR2 is FQNNGV. Based on the CDR3 plus reference TRBV11-2 and TRBJ1-2, the full variable domain is EAGVAQSPRYKIIEKRQSVAFWCNPISGHATLYWYQQILGQGPKLLIQFQNNGVVDDSQLPKDRFSAERLKGVDSTLKIQPAKLEDSAVYLCASSLVAGSYNDYTFGSGTRLTVV.

CDR3 DNA, as far as it was read: TGTGCCAGCTCACCACCGACAACCTACGAC. Protein product: CASSPPTTYD. The CDR3 in full is CASSPPTTYDYTF. The chain carries TRBV18 and TRBJ1-2; D uncertain. The CDR3 end lies 3 residues beyond the end of the read and is filled in from the germline J gene. Looked up from germline, CDR1 is KGHSH and CDR2 is LQKENI. The CDR3 runs to 13 residues.

About this clone itself: The CDR3 end is not reached by the read, which stops 3 residues before it; the germline J gene fills it in. The chain combines TRBV12-5 with TRBJ1-4; possibly TRBD1 for D (5 bases). Per germline, CDR1 LGHNT and CDR2 FRNRAP. Trimming cost V 8 bases and J 1 base, with 8 bases left between them. This CDR3 region has 13 residues. The CDR3 loop is CASSTETNEKLFF. The CDR3 DNA, read in part, is TGTGCTAGTTCGACAGAAACTAATGAAAAA.

For this clone: The missing CDR3 end, 3 residues past where the read stops, is filled in from the germline J gene. The chain employs TRBV7-6 and TRBJ2-5, with TRBD2 identical over 7 bases. The CDR3 is 17 amino acids. V dropped 2 bases and J dropped 5; count of bases not matched to a gene: 14. Germline V lookup: CDR1 SGHVS, CDR2 FNYEAQ. Incomplete CDR3 DNA: TGTGCCAGCAGCTTATTTTCGGGGGAGGGCCCTATTGAGACC. Translation gives CASSLFSGEGPIET. The whole CDR3 protein reads CASSLFSGEGPIETQYF.

With regard to this clone: The sequenced fragment ends 3 residues before the CDR3 boundary, so the rest is inferred from the germline J gene. The chain has TRBV20-1 and TRBJ2-3; 8 positions match TRBD1. The trim removed 6 bases at V and 0 bases at J, leaving 8 bases unmatched. Germline CDR1 and CDR2: DFQATT and SNEGSKA (reference sequence). There are 15 residues in the CDR3. CDR3 sequence reads: CSAPDRQGSTDTQYF. The part of the CDR3 DNA that was read is TGCAGTGCCCCCGATCGACAGGGGAGCACAGATACG.

Of note for this clone: One end of the junction varies from germline; a read error may be responsible. The read stops 3 residues short of the end of the CDR3; the missing end is completed from the germline J gene. Additional DNA sequences in this sample encode the identical CDR3. The chain couples TRBV19 to TRBJ2-1, with D perhaps TRBD2 (5 bases). Per germline, CDR1 LNHDA and CDR2 SQIVND (reference sequence). CDR3 size: 13 residues. The CDR3: CARSITGNNEQFF. The CDR3 bases that were read are TGTGCCAGGAGTATCACGGGGAACAATGAG.

Notes on this clone: The read gets to within 3 residues of the CDR3 end, and the germline J gene fills in the rest. The V and J genes are TRBV2 and TRBJ2-1, with D possibly TRBD2 on 5 matching bases. Looked up from germline, CDR1 is SNHLY and CDR2 is FYNNEI. The CDR3 length is 14 residues. V was trimmed by 7 bases and J by 6 bases, leaving 16 bases between them. The chain's CDR3 is CASTDSAPINEQFF. The CDR3 DNA, read in part, is TGTGCCAGCACGGACTCAGCCCCAATCAATGAG. The full variable domain, with the rest looked up from reference TRBV2 and TRBJ2-1, is EPEVTQTPSHQVTQMGQEVILRCVPISNHLYFYWYRQILGQKVEFLVSFYNNEISEKSEIFDDQFSVERPDGSNFTLKIRSTKLEDSAMYFCASTDSAPINEQFFGPGTRLTVL.

Details on this clone: The CDR3 goes on 3 residues after the read ends, and that part is filled in from the germline J gene. The chain employs TRBV5-1 and TRBJ2-3, with 12 nucleotides matching TRBD2. V gave up 0 bases and J gave up 1 base; unmatched junction bases: 3. The length of the CDR3 is 17 residues. Germline V gene lookup returns CDR1 SGHRS and CDR2 YFSETQ. This CDR3 is CASSLGTSGVGTDTQYF. Incomplete CDR3 DNA: TGCGCCAGCAGCTTGGGGACTAGCGGGGTCGGCACAGATACG.

The CDR3 bases that were read are TGCAGTGCTAGAGAAAAGGGGGGGAACCAGTTCCTAGCCAAAAACATT. This translates into CSAREKGGNQFLAKNI. The entire CDR3 protein reads CSAREKGGNQFLAKNIQYF. V and J are TRBV20-1 and TRBJ2-4, with D perhaps matching TRBD2 (7 bases). The observed sequence ends 3 residues before the CDR3 terminus, with the missing tail filled in from the germline J gene. The CDR3 contains 19 residues. The germline gives CDR1 DFQATT, CDR2 SNEGSKA (reference sequence). V shed 0 bases and J shed 0 bases, with 21 bases lying between them.

Concerning this clone: The sequenced fragment ends 3 residues before the CDR3 boundary, so the rest is inferred from the germline J gene. The rearrangement links TRBV30 to TRBJ2-4; a possible D gene is TRBD2 (7 bases). Germline V gene lookup returns CDR1 GTSNPN and CDR2 SVGIG (reference sequence). This CDR3 region has 13 residues. The CDR3 is CAWSEWGGGGQYF. The CDR3 bases that were read are TGTGCCTGGAGTGAGTGGGGGGGCGGAGGT. Based on the CDR3 plus reference TRBV30 and TRBJ2-4, the full variable domain is SQTIHQWPATLVQPVGSPLSLECTVEGTSNPNLYWYRQAAGRGLQLLFYSVGIGQISSEVPQNLSASRPQDRQFILSSKKLLLSDSGFYLCAWSEWGGGGQYFGAGTRLSVL.

A note on this clone: The read is 3 residues too short to cover the CDR3 end, so that end is filled in from the germline J gene. The chain couples TRBV2 to TRBJ2-3; 7 nucleotides agree with TRBD1. Per the germline V gene, CDR1 is SNHLY and CDR2 is FYNNEI. This CDR3 has 19 amino acids. Trimming at V came to 2 bases and at J to 6 bases, leaving 20 bases not matched to a gene. The CDR3 DNA, read in part, is TGTGCCAGCAGTGAAAAGGGGGCGGACGCGCCCACCACGACGGATACG. Translation: CASSEKGADAPTTTDT. The whole CDR3 reads CASSEKGADAPTTTDTQYF. Drawing the rest from reference TRBV2 and TRBJ2-3, the complete variable domain is EPEVTQTPSHQVTQMGQEVILRCVPISNHLYFYWYRQILGQKVEFLVSFYNNEISEKSEIFDDQFSVERPDGSNFTLKIRSTKLEDSAMYFCASSEKGADAPTTTDTQYFGPGTRLTVL.

Notes on this clone: The sequence runs out 3 residues before the end of the CDR3; the remainder is reconstructed from the germline J gene. J is TRBJ2-3 and V is TRBV30; TRBD2 aligns across 11 bases. This CDR3 has 17 amino acids. The V gene's germline CDR1 is GTSNPN and CDR2 SVGIG (reference sequence). Germline trimming cut 0 bases from V and 2 bases from J; bases unmatched to any gene: 7. CDR3 DNA (partial): TGTGCCTGGAGTGTTATAAGGACTAGCGGGCTCACAGATACG. It encodes CAWSVIRTSGLTDT. The CDR3, in full, reads CAWSVIRTSGLTDTQYF.

Of note for this clone: The CDR3 end falls 3 residues outside the read, so it is completed with the germline J gene. V is TRBV19 and J is TRBJ2-2; D is perhaps TRBD2 (6 bases). V shed 5 bases and J shed 3 bases, with 13 bases lying between them. Germline values: CDR1 LNHDA, CDR2 SQIVND (reference sequence). The CDR3 extends over 15 amino acids. The sequenced CDR3 bases are TGTGCCAGTAGTCCGGGGACTTGGGACACCGGGGAG. Its translation: CASSPGTWDTGE. The whole CDR3 sequence reads CASSPGTWDTGELFF.

About this clone: The read comes to an end 3 residues before the CDR3 does, leaving the germline J gene to fill in the end. This chain uses TRBV28 with TRBJ1-2; TRBD1 matches 11 bases. The CDR3 consists of 14 residues. The junction had 6 bases not matched to a gene; V was cut back by 6 bases and J by 6 bases. CDR1 is MDHEN, CDR2 SYDVKM, per germline. CDR3 region: CASSPGTGGNGYTF. The sequenced CDR3 bases are TGTGCCAGCAGCCCCGGGACAGGGGGAAATGGC.

For this clone: Coverage ceases 3 residues before the CDR3 finishes, and the germline J gene fills in the end. The V and J genes are TRBV29-1 and TRBJ1-1; D is ambiguous. This CDR3 is built from 13 residues. CDR1 SQVTM and CDR2 ANQGSEA come from the germline V gene. CDR3 amino acids: CSVDDPSGLYAFF. The DNA read from the CDR3 is TGCAGCGTTGATGATCCCAGTGGGCTCTAT. Together with reference TRBV29-1 and TRBJ1-1, the CDR3 gives the full variable domain: SAVISQKPSRDICQRGTSLTIQCQVDSQVTMMFWYRQQPGQSLTLIATANQGSEATYESGFVIDKFPISRPNLTFSTLTVSNMSPEDSSIYLCSVDDPSGLYAFFGQGTRLTVV.

A word on this clone: The read terminates 3 residues before the CDR3 end, so the remaining end is supplied by the germline J gene. The V gene is TRBV2, the J gene TRBJ2-7; 8 bases fit TRBD1. V was pared by 11 bases and J by 0 bases, with 9 bases of the junction left unmatched. There are 14 residues in the CDR3. Germline assignment: CDR1 SNHLY and CDR2 FYNNEI. CDR3 residues: CASHSDRVSYEQYF. CDR3 DNA, as far as it was read: TGTGCCTCCCACTCGGACAGGGTCTCCTACGAG.

By frequency, this clone registers medium-sized. The read halts 3 residues ahead of the CDR3 end, with the missing end drawn from the germline J gene. The chain couples TRBV7-2 to TRBJ2-5, with D perhaps TRBD1 or TRBD2 (5 bases each). There are 14 residues in the CDR3. V gave up 5 bases and J gave up 4 bases, with 14 bases separating them. Germline loops: CDR1 SGHTA, CDR2 FQGNSA. The CDR3 region is CASSRQGDGETQYF. The sequenced CDR3 bases are TGTGCCAGCAGCCGTCAGGGAGATGGAGAGACC.